This entry features one T cell receptor (beta chain) sequence. Its antigen is as yet unknown. The donors formed part of the approximately 130-subject validation cohort, distinct from the roughly 660-subject first cohort. Sequenced by immunoSEQ multiplex PCR; TCRdb stores in-frame clones only, minus some. The table records 80,000 to 100,000 clones, around 88% of them present only once. This sample is drawn from a study of cytomegalovirus exposure and HLA in healthy donors. Overall study: Both the roughly 120 validation repertoires and the 666 first-cohort repertoires used the same platform, as reported by a later analysis. General study points: Some TCR beta chains (164 of them) were listed as cytomegalovirus-associated. Generally TCR sequences proved uncommon, though certain public TCRs appeared in numerous donors.

Germline-derived CDR1 and CDR2 are KGHSH and LQKENI. V dropped 6 bases and J dropped 10 bases, with 18 bases sitting between them. The CDR3 sequence is 13 residues long. Sequences were obtained from PBMCs. The sequence was obtained from a woman in her 30s in good health and CMV-seronegative. The chain employs TRBV18 and TRBJ1-1, with D possibly being TRBD1 (5 bases). The CDR3 DNA sequence: TGTGCCAGCTCGCCCCAGGTCGACAGAGGAGCTTTCTTT. This sequence encodes CASSPQVDRGAFF.